A selection of T cell receptor beta chains follows, all from one sample in a study of blood T cell repertoires in COVID-19. Sequenced by immunoSEQ multiplex PCR; TCRdb stores in-frame clones only, minus some. The repertoire holds 230,000 or so clones, with approximately 88% as singletons. Sequencing was done on a sample of PBMCs or T cells enriched from blood (not recorded which). These receptors all stem from a woman between 40 and 50 years old with acute COVID-19. Each CDR3 is given with its conserved first and last residue. D genes are given only for firm matches. Only part of the rows carry a size: once, few, many, or a class if the clone is expanded.

V gene: TRBV6-2/TRBV6-3; J gene: TRBJ2-5; D gene: .; clone size: .; CDR3 protein: CASSYGSPWETQYF; CDR3 DNA: TGTGCCAGCAGTTACGGTAGCCCTTGGGAGACCCAGTACTTC
V gene: TRBV25-1; J gene: TRBJ2-7; D gene: TRBD1; clone size: .; CDR3 protein: CASSLTGSGEQYF; CDR3 DNA: TGTGCCAGCAGCCTGACAGGGAGTGGCGAGCAGTACTTC
V gene: TRBV28; J gene: TRBJ1-2; D gene: .; clone size: .; CDR3 protein: CASSWGEMDGYTF; CDR3 DNA: TGTGCCAGCAGTTGGGGCGAAATGGATGGCTACACCTTC
V gene: TRBV10-3; J gene: TRBJ1-3; D gene: .; clone size: .; CDR3 protein: CAISGANTIYF; CDR3 DNA: TGTGCCATCAGTGGAGCCAACACCATATATTTT
V gene: TRBV4-3; J gene: TRBJ1-4; D gene: .; clone size: .; CDR3 protein: CASSQVILGSGGKLFF; CDR3 DNA: TGCGCCAGCAGCCAAGTTATTTTAGGGTCGGGGGGGAAACTGTTTTTT
V gene: TRBV29-1; J gene: TRBJ2-7; D gene: TRBD1; clone size: once; CDR3 protein: CSVEGWDRSSEQYF; CDR3 DNA: TGCAGCGTTGAAGGGTGGGACAGGTCCTCCGAGCAGTACTTC
V gene: TRBV30; J gene: TRBJ1-2; D gene: .; clone size: .; CDR3 protein: CAWMAGWGYTF; CDR3 DNA: TGTGCCTGGATGGCGGGGTGGGGCTACACCTTC
V gene: TRBV5-1; J gene: TRBJ2-1; D gene: TRBD2; clone size: .; CDR3 protein: CASSTGLAGGREQFF; CDR3 DNA: TGCGCCAGCAGCACGGGACTAGCGGGGGGGCGTGAGCAGTTCTTC
V gene: TRBV6-1; J gene: TRBJ1-5; D gene: .; clone size: .; CDR3 protein: CASSEAAVQPQHF; CDR3 DNA: TGTGCCAGCAGTGAAGCTGCGGTCCAGCCCCAGCATTTT
V gene: TRBV7-6; J gene: TRBJ2-3; D gene: .; clone size: .; CDR3 protein: CASSLTGWADTQYF; CDR3 DNA: TGTGCCAGCAGCTTAACAGGGTGGGCAGATACGCAGTATTTT
V gene: TRBV10-3; J gene: TRBJ2-2; D gene: TRBD2; clone size: .; CDR3 protein: CAIRPTSGRATGELFF; CDR3 DNA: TGTGCCATCAGACCTACTAGCGGGAGGGCCACCGGGGAGCTGTTTTTT
V gene: TRBV5-1; J gene: TRBJ1-2; D gene: .; clone size: .; CDR3 protein: CASSLPGSPNHGYTF; CDR3 DNA: TGCGCCAGCAGCCTACCGGGTTCCCCGAACCATGGCTACACCTTC
V gene: TRBV29-1; J gene: TRBJ1-2; D gene: TRBD1; clone size: .; CDR3 protein: CSVRGSVTYGYTF; CDR3 DNA: TGCAGCGTCAGGGGGTCCGTAACCTATGGCTACACCTTC
V gene: TRBV4-3; J gene: TRBJ2-1; D gene: TRBD2; clone size: .; CDR3 protein: CASSRTSGSYNEQFF; CDR3 DNA: TGCGCCAGCAGCCGAACTAGCGGCTCCTACAATGAGCAGTTCTTC
V gene: TRBV9; J gene: TRBJ2-2; D gene: TRBD2; clone size: .; CDR3 protein: CASSVAGEAGELFF; CDR3 DNA: TGTGCCAGCAGCGTGGCGGGGGAGGCCGGGGAGCTGTTTTTT
V gene: TRBV6-4; J gene: TRBJ1-6; D gene: .; clone size: once; CDR3 protein: CASSDSMDSGSPLHF; CDR3 DNA: TGTGCCAGCAGTGACTCGATGGACAGTGGATCACCCCTCCACTTT
V gene: TRBV11-2; J gene: TRBJ1-1; D gene: .; clone size: .; CDR3 protein: CASSRTMGGGTEAFF; CDR3 DNA: TGTGCCAGCAGCCGCACGATGGGAGGGGGCACTGAAGCTTTCTTT
V gene: TRBV28; J gene: TRBJ1-2; D gene: .; clone size: .; CDR3 protein: CASSATGFYGYTF; CDR3 DNA: TGTGCCAGCAGTGCAACAGGGTTCTATGGCTACACCTTC
V gene: TRBV7-9; J gene: TRBJ1-1; D gene: .; clone size: .; CDR3 protein: CASSFRESQNTEAFF; CDR3 DNA: TGTGCCAGCAGCTTCCGGGAATCCCAGAACACTGAAGCTTTCTTT
V gene: TRBV5-4; J gene: TRBJ2-7; D gene: TRBD1; clone size: .; CDR3 protein: CASSPRDRDYEQYF; CDR3 DNA: TGTGCCAGCAGCCCACGGGACAGGGACTACGAGCAGTACTTC
V gene: TRBV11-2; J gene: TRBJ1-6; D gene: TRBD1; clone size: .; CDR3 protein: CASSLSWTGSNSPLHF; CDR3 DNA: TGTGCCAGCAGCTTAAGTTGGACAGGTTCTAATTCACCCCTCCACTTT
V gene: TRBV5-4; J gene: TRBJ1-1; D gene: TRBD1; clone size: .; CDR3 protein: CASSVRTGMNTEAFF; CDR3 DNA: TGTGCCAGCAGTGTACGGACAGGGATGAACACTGAAGCTTTCTTT
V gene: TRBV5-1; J gene: TRBJ2-3; D gene: .; clone size: once; CDR3 protein: CASSLQGPDTQYF; CDR3 DNA: TGCGCCAGCAGCTTGCAGGGGCCAGATACGCAGTATTTT
V gene: TRBV5-1; J gene: TRBJ1-1; D gene: .; clone size: .; CDR3 protein: CASSLARGKNTEAFF; CDR3 DNA: TGCGCCAGCAGCTTGGCCAGGGGAAAGAACACTGAAGCTTTCTTT
V gene: TRBV29-1; J gene: TRBJ1-2; D gene: .; clone size: .; CDR3 protein: CSVGQVLNYGYTF; CDR3 DNA: TGCAGCGTTGGACAGGTTTTGAACTATGGCTACACCTTC
V gene: TRBV7-9; J gene: TRBJ1-1; D gene: TRBD1; clone size: .; CDR3 protein: CASSGTDFMNTEAFF; CDR3 DNA: TGTGCCAGCAGCGGGACAGACTTCATGAACACTGAAGCTTTCTTT
V gene: TRBV6-2/TRBV6-3; J gene: TRBJ2-7; D gene: .; clone size: .; CDR3 protein: CASSLELYEQYF; CDR3 DNA: TGTGCCAGCAGTTTAGAGCTATACGAGCAGTACTTC
V gene: TRBV30; J gene: TRBJ2-7; D gene: .; clone size: once; CDR3 protein: CAWRATLSSYEQYF; CDR3 DNA: TGTGCCTGGAGAGCGACCCTTAGCTCCTACGAGCAGTACTTC
V gene: TRBV10-2; J gene: TRBJ2-7; D gene: .; clone size: .; CDR3 protein: CASSVDGGHYEQYF; CDR3 DNA: TGCGCCAGCAGTGTTGACGGGGGTCACTACGAGCAGTACTTC
V gene: TRBV30; J gene: TRBJ1-6; D gene: .; clone size: .; CDR3 protein: CAWTGSNVNSPLHF; CDR3 DNA: TGTGCCTGGACTGGGAGTAACGTAAATTCACCCCTCCACTTT
V gene: TRBV27; J gene: TRBJ1-1; D gene: .; clone size: .; CDR3 protein: CASSFKTYTEAFF; CDR3 DNA: TGTGCCAGCAGTTTCAAGACTTACACTGAAGCTTTCTTT
V gene: TRBV2; J gene: TRBJ2-7; D gene: .; clone size: once; CDR3 protein: CASSTQGGTYEQYF; CDR3 DNA: TGTGCCAGCAGCACCCAAGGGGGAACCTACGAGCAGTACTTC
V gene: TRBV6-5; J gene: TRBJ2-7; D gene: .; clone size: .; CDR3 protein: CASSYAGGPGHEQYF; CDR3 DNA: TGTGCCAGCAGTTACGCCGGGGGGCCCGGACACGAGCAGTACTTC
V gene: TRBV5-4; J gene: TRBJ2-5; D gene: .; clone size: .; CDR3 protein: CASSSDSLGETQYF; CDR3 DNA: TGTGCCAGCAGTTCTGACTCACTCGGGGAGACCCAGTACTTC
V gene: TRBV6-5; J gene: TRBJ1-5; D gene: TRBD1; clone size: .; CDR3 protein: CASSRQGDNQPQHF; CDR3 DNA: TGTGCCAGCAGCCGACAGGGAGACAATCAGCCCCAGCATTTT
V gene: TRBV12-5; J gene: TRBJ2-3; D gene: .; clone size: .; CDR3 protein: CASARGGPADTQYF; CDR3 DNA: TGTGCTAGTGCCCGAGGGGGTCCGGCAGATACGCAGTATTTT
V gene: TRBV6-2/TRBV6-3; J gene: TRBJ1-1; D gene: .; clone size: .; CDR3 protein: CASSYSRGGNTEAFF; CDR3 DNA: TGTGCCAGCAGTTACTCCCGGGGAGGTAACACTGAAGCTTTCTTT
V gene: TRBV7-2; J gene: TRBJ1-1; D gene: .; clone size: .; CDR3 protein: CASSLTQGTEAFF; CDR3 DNA: TGTGCCAGCAGCTTAACACAGGGTACTGAAGCTTTCTTT
V gene: TRBV5-4; J gene: TRBJ2-1; D gene: TRBD2; clone size: .; CDR3 protein: CASSGTSGGNEQFF; CDR3 DNA: TGTGCCAGCAGCGGGACTAGCGGGGGGAATGAGCAGTTCTTC
V gene: TRBV7-9; J gene: TRBJ1-2; D gene: TRBD1; clone size: .; CDR3 protein: CASSLMVQGDGYTF; CDR3 DNA: TGTGCCAGCAGCTTAATGGTGCAGGGGGATGGCTACACCTTC
V gene: TRBV7-7; J gene: TRBJ2-2; D gene: TRBD2; clone size: once; CDR3 protein: CASSLALGRVNTGELFF; CDR3 DNA: TGTGCTAGCAGCTTAGCGCTGGGGAGGGTGAACACCGGGGAGCTGTTTTTT
V gene: TRBV24-1; J gene: TRBJ2-5; D gene: .; clone size: .; CDR3 protein: CATSDSGAGYQETQYF; CDR3 DNA: TGTGCCACCAGTGATTCTGGGGCAGGGTACCAAGAGACCCAGTACTTC
V gene: TRBV30; J gene: TRBJ2-3; D gene: TRBD2; clone size: .; CDR3 protein: CAWSRGGRAVDTQYF; CDR3 DNA: TGTGCCTGGAGTAGGGGCGGGAGGGCCGTGGATACGCAGTATTTT
V gene: TRBV4-1; J gene: TRBJ2-5; D gene: TRBD2; clone size: .; CDR3 protein: CASSQEWEGLQETQYF; CDR3 DNA: TGCGCCAGCAGCCAAGAGTGGGAGGGCCTCCAAGAGACCCAGTACTTC
V gene: TRBV7-9; J gene: TRBJ2-1; D gene: TRBD2; clone size: .; CDR3 protein: CASSPPLGEGNEQFF; CDR3 DNA: TGTGCCAGCAGCCCTCCTTTGGGGGAGGGCAATGAGCAGTTCTTC
V gene: TRBV4-3; J gene: TRBJ1-2; D gene: .; clone size: .; CDR3 protein: CASSQESFGDRNGYTF; CDR3 DNA: TGCGCCAGCAGCCAAGAGAGTTTCGGCGACAGAAATGGCTACACCTTC
V gene: TRBV5-1; J gene: TRBJ1-1; D gene: .; clone size: .; CDR3 protein: CASSPQQAEGTEAFF; CDR3 DNA: TGCGCCAGCAGCCCACAACAGGCGGAGGGGACTGAAGCTTTCTTT
V gene: TRBV6-6; J gene: TRBJ2-7; D gene: .; clone size: .; CDR3 protein: CASSSDIGYEQYF; CDR3 DNA: TGTGCCAGCAGTTCCGACATAGGCTACGAGCAGTACTTC
V gene: TRBV14; J gene: TRBJ2-1; D gene: .; clone size: .; CDR3 protein: CASSPEGSSGQLKQFF; CDR3 DNA: TGTGCCAGCAGCCCAGAGGGGTCCAGCGGGCAGCTAAAACAGTTCTTC
V gene: TRBV6-5; J gene: TRBJ2-7; D gene: .; clone size: .; CDR3 protein: CASSYADSSYEQYF; CDR3 DNA: TGTGCCAGCAGTTACGCCGACAGCTCCTACGAGCAGTACTTC
V gene: TRBV4-3; J gene: TRBJ2-3; D gene: .; clone size: once; CDR3 protein: CASSQDFAGHALGQYF; CDR3 DNA: TGCGCCAGCAGCCAAGATTTCGCGGGCCACGCCCTCGGGCAGTATTTT
V gene: TRBV5-4; J gene: TRBJ2-1; D gene: TRBD2; clone size: .; CDR3 protein: CASSPPRLAGYNEQFF; CDR3 DNA: TGTGCCAGCAGCCCTCCCCGACTAGCGGGGTACAATGAGCAGTTCTTC
V gene: TRBV6-5; J gene: TRBJ1-4; D gene: .; clone size: .; CDR3 protein: CASKPTGRPEKLFF; CDR3 DNA: TGTGCCAGCAAACCCACAGGTCGCCCTGAAAAACTGTTTTTT
V gene: TRBV6-5; J gene: TRBJ1-3; D gene: TRBD1; clone size: .; CDR3 protein: CASSPLGGRNTIYF; CDR3 DNA: TGTGCCAGCAGTCCCCTAGGGGGCCGGAACACCATATATTTT